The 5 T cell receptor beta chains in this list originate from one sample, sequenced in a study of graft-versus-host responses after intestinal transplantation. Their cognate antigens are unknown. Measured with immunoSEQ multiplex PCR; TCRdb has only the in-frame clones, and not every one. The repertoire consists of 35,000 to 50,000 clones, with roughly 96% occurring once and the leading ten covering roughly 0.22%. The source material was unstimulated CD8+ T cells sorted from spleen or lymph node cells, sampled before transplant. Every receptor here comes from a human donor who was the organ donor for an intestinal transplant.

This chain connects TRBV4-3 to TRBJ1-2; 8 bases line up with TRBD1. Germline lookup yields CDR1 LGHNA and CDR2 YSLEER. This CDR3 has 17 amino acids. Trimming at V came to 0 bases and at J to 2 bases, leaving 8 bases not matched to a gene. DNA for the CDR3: TGCGCCAGCAGCCAAGACATTCCGGGACAGGCCAACTATGGCTACACCTTC. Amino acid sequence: CASSQDIPGQANYGYTF.

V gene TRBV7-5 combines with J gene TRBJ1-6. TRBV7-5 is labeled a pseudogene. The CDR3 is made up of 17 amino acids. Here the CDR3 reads CARDVLGFSRSSPPLHF. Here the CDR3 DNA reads TGTGCCAGAGATGTGTTGGGGTTTAGTAGGTCGTCCCCACCCCTCCACTTT.

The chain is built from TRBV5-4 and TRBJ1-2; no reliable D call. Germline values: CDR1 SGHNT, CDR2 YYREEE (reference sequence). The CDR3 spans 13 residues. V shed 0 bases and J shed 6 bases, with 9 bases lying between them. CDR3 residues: CASSLVRKHGYTF. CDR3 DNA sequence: TGTGCCAGCAGCTTGGTACGCAAGCATGGCTACACCTTC.

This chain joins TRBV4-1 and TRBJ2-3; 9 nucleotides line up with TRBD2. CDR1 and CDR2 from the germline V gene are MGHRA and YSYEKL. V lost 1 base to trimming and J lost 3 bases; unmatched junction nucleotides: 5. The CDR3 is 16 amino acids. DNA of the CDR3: TGCGCCAGCAGCCAAGTCTGGCTAGCGGGGACAGATACGCAGTATTTT. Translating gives CASSQVWLAGTDTQYF.

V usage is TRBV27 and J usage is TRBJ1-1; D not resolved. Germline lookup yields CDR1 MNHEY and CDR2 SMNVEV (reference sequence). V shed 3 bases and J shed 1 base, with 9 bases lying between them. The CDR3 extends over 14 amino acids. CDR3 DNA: TGTGCCAGCAGTTTGGGTTACCAGAACACTGAAGCTTTCTTT. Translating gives CASSLGYQNTEAFF.